The rows below give T cell receptor beta chains drawn from one sample of a study of T-cell reconstitution after alpha-beta-depleted transplantation in children. Each CDR3 protein gets one entry after TCRdb re-called the PCR reads with MiXCR. The sample lists around 500,000 distinct CDR3 sequences, around 12% seen once, with about 5% in the top ten. Sequenced material: PBMCs from the stem cell graft donor, taken from the stem cell graft. These TCRs come from a human donor who donated a stem cell graft to a child with combined immunodeficiency. Both conserved end residues are part of each CDR3. Fields, in order: V gene, clone size, D gene, J gene, CDR3 protein, CDR3 DNA. A D gene is named only where the DNA matches it firmly. Not every row has a clone size; where given, it reads once, few, many or a size class.

TRBV5-1	-	TRBD2	TRBJ2-7	CASSSFTSGATYEQYF	TGCGCCAGCAGCTCCTTCACTAGCGGGGCTACCTACGAGCAGTACTTC
TRBV7-9	-	TRBD2	TRBJ2-3	CASSLSGSGADTQYF	TGTGCCAGCAGCCTTAGCGGGAGCGGGGCAGATACGCAGTATTTT
TRBV18	many	-	TRBJ2-5	CASSPPEKLETQYF	TGTGCCAGCTCACCACCGGAGAAATTAGAGACCCAGTACTTC
TRBV7-9	many	-	TRBJ2-3	CASSLWRGGTDTQYF	TGTGCCAGCAGCTTATGGCGGGGTGGCACAGATACGCAGTATTTT
TRBV6-2/TRBV6-3	once	-	TRBJ2-5	CASSYGGQGPQETQYF	TGTGCCAGCAGTTACGGTGGGCAGGGTCCCCAAGAGACCCAGTACTTC
TRBV7-8	few	-	TRBJ2-3	CANSLNGPGASTDTQYF	TGTGCCAACAGCTTAAACGGCCCAGGGGCTAGCACAGATACGCAGTATTTT
TRBV29-1	many	TRBD2	TRBJ2-2	CSVGTSGGGELFF	TGCAGCGTCGGGACTAGCGGTGGCGGGGAGCTGTTTTTT
TRBV20-1	-	TRBD2	TRBJ2-1	CIASSLVLAVYNEQFF	TGCATTGCTAGTAGTCTGGTCCTAGCGGTCTACAATGAGCAGTTCTTC
TRBV12-3/TRBV12-4	many	TRBD2	TRBJ2-7	CASSYRTSGGDEQYF	TGTGCCAGCAGTTACAGGACTAGCGGGGGCGACGAGCAGTACTTC
TRBV12-5	few	TRBD2	TRBJ2-1	CASGLATSGRANEQFF	TGTGCTAGTGGTTTGGCAACTAGCGGGAGGGCCAATGAGCAGTTCTTC
TRBV6-2/TRBV6-3	-	TRBD2	TRBJ2-7	CAIRGGNYEQYF	TGTGCCATACGGGGGGGAAACTACGAGCAGTACTTC
TRBV5-5	few	-	TRBJ2-7	CASSLGQGGFDEQYF	TGTGCCAGCAGCTTGGGTCAGGGTGGGTTCGACGAGCAGTACTTC
TRBV6-5	few	TRBD1	TRBJ1-6	CASSYEGANSPLHF	TGTGCCAGCAGTTACGAGGGGGCCAATTCACCCCTCCACTTT
TRBV24-1	few	TRBD1	TRBJ2-1	CATSDLPTGGSYNEQFF	TGTGCCACCAGTGATTTGCCAACAGGGGGCAGTTACAATGAGCAGTTCTTC
TRBV11-2	once	-	TRBJ2-5	CASSEGRAQETQYF	TGTGCCAGCAGCGAGGGGCGAGCTCAAGAGACCCAGTACTTC
TRBV6-5	many	-	TRBJ1-6	CASSYTTGNSPLHF	TGTGCCAGCAGTTACACCACAGGGAATTCACCCCTCCACTTT
TRBV6-5	many	TRBD1	TRBJ1-1	CASSYYAGTGDRGEAFF	TGTGCCAGCAGTTATTACGCCGGGACAGGGGATCGCGGTGAAGCTTTCTTT
TRBV20-1	few	-	TRBJ2-3	CSLGGDGTDTQYF	TGCAGTCTTGGGGGTGACGGCACAGATACGCAGTATTTT
TRBV12-5	few	TRBD1	TRBJ1-1	CASALGQRDTEAFF	TGTGCTAGTGCCCTGGGACAGCGGGACACTGAAGCTTTCTTT
TRBV12-3/TRBV12-4	many	-	TRBJ1-2	CASTVRDFPNYGYTF	TGTGCCAGCACTGTCCGGGACTTTCCTAACTATGGCTACACCTTC
TRBV5-6	-	-	TRBJ2-1	CASSLPPGLPGGEQFF	TGTGCCAGCAGCCTCCCTCCGGGACTCCCAGGGGGTGAGCAGTTCTTC
TRBV12-3/TRBV12-4	many	TRBD1	TRBJ2-7	CASSLGEGTGGYEQYF	TGTGCCAGCAGTTTGGGGGAGGGGACAGGGGGCTACGAGCAGTACTTC
TRBV12-3/TRBV12-4	many	-	TRBJ2-1	CASSFGAYNEQFF	TGTGCCAGCAGCTTCGGGGCTTACAATGAGCAGTTCTTC
TRBV27	many	TRBD1	TRBJ2-7	CASASGTVSYEQYF	TGTGCCAGCGCCTCCGGGACAGTAAGCTACGAGCAGTACTTC
TRBV5-1	many	TRBD2	TRBJ2-5	CASSLTSGRETQYF	TGTGCCAGCAGCTTGACTAGCGGGAGAGAGACCCAGTACTTC
TRBV5-5	few	-	TRBJ1-5	CASSLLGNSNQPQHF	TGTGCCAGCAGCTTGCTGGGAAATAGCAATCAGCCCCAGCATTTT
TRBV7-6	-	-	TRBJ2-2	CASSSLLTGELFF	TGTGCCAGCAGTTCACTACTAACCGGGGAGCTGTTTTTT
TRBV4-3	many	-	TRBJ2-3	CASSQELFTDTQYF	TGCGCCAGCAGCCAAGAGCTCTTCACAGATACGCAGTATTTT
TRBV7-8	many	-	TRBJ2-1	CASSLARANNEQFF	TGTGCCAGCAGCTTAGCGAGAGCGAACAATGAGCAGTTCTTC
TRBV13	-	TRBD2	TRBJ2-5	CASSLGLAGGSGGDTQYF	TGTGCCAGCAGCTTGGGACTAGCGGGAGGCTCAGGAGGAGATACCCAGTACTTC
TRBV18	-	TRBD2	TRBJ2-1	CASSPIGGSDFNEQFF	TGTGCCAGCTCACCAATCGGCGGGAGCGACTTTAATGAGCAGTTCTTC